The rows below give T cell receptor beta chains drawn from one sample of a study of cytomegalovirus exposure and HLA in healthy donors. Using immunoSEQ multiplex PCR, the repertoire was profiled, and TCRdb retains in-frame clones only, with some absent. The table records approximately 210,000 clones, almost 80% of them present only once. Source material: PBMCs. These receptor sequences come from a male donor in good health and CMV-seronegative. Both conserved end residues are part of each CDR3. The D gene is left open where the match is weak. The listing skips clone size in some rows; elsewhere it reads once, few, many or a size class.

TGCGCCAGCAGCCCGCTAGCGGGGGTGCCCAATGAGCAGTTCTTC | CASSPLAGVPNEQFF | TRBJ2-1 | TRBD2 | TRBV5-1 | NA
TGTGCCAGCAGCTTAGTTCAGGGTGGTGAAAAACTGTTTTTT | CASSLVQGGEKLFF | TRBJ1-4 | NA | TRBV7-2 | NA
TGTGCCAGCAGCAAGGAAGGGGTTCAGCCCCAGCATTTT | CASSKEGVQPQHF | TRBJ1-5 | NA | TRBV28 | NA
TGTGCCAGTAACCGGGGACAGGGGATCCCCGGGGAGCTGTTTTTT | CASNRGQGIPGELFF | TRBJ2-2 | TRBD1 | TRBV19 | once
TGTGCCAGCAGCGTAGCTAGCGGGGGTACCTCGGGCGGCACAGATACGCAGTATTTT | CASSVASGGTSGGTDTQYF | TRBJ2-3 | TRBD2 | TRBV9 | NA
TGCGCCAGCAGCGGGACTAGCGGGAGAGGTCTTGAGCAGTTCTTC | CASSGTSGRGLEQFF | TRBJ2-1 | TRBD2 | TRBV5-1 | NA
TGTGCCAGCAGCCAAGATTTAGGGGTTCGGGAGACCCAGTACTTC | CASSQDLGVRETQYF | TRBJ2-5 | NA | TRBV14 | NA
TGTGCCTGGAGCGCGGACAGTGGGGCCAACGTCCTGACTTTC | CAWSADSGANVLTF | TRBJ2-6 | NA | TRBV30 | once
TGTGCCAGCAGTGAATTGAGGGCCGGGGATTCACCCCTCCACTTT | CASSELRAGDSPLHF | TRBJ1-6 | NA | TRBV6-1 | NA
TGTGCCAGCAGCGTCCAGGGAGGGACCGGGGAGCTGTTTTTT | CASSVQGGTGELFF | TRBJ2-2 | TRBD2 | TRBV9 | NA
TGTGCCAGCAGCTTTAGCGGTACGCAGTATTTT | CASSFSGTQYF | TRBJ2-3 | NA | TRBV11-3 | NA
TGCGCCAGCAGCCCTGGACAGGGATTGAATGAGCAGTTCTTC | CASSPGQGLNEQFF | TRBJ2-1 | TRBD1 | TRBV5-1 | NA
TGTGCCAGCAGCTTAGGGTTAGCGGTCTTGGGGTACAATGAGCAGTTCTTC | CASSLGLAVLGYNEQFF | TRBJ2-1 | NA | TRBV7-8 | NA
TGTGCCAGCAGTTTCCCGACAGGCTATGGCTACACCTTC | CASSFPTGYGYTF | TRBJ1-2 | NA | TRBV27 | NA
TGTGCCAGCAGTTTGACGTCAGGCCGTTATCAGCCCCAGCATTTT | CASSLTSGRYQPQHF | TRBJ1-5 | NA | TRBV28 | NA
TGCAGCGTTGAAGGGCGGGAGAGCTCCTACGAGCAGTACTTC | CSVEGRESSYEQYF | TRBJ2-7 | TRBD2 | TRBV29-1 | NA
TGCGCCAGCAGCTTGGCCGGGACAACGAACACCGGGGAGCTGTTTTTT | CASSLAGTTNTGELFF | TRBJ2-2 | NA | TRBV5-1 | NA
TGTGCCACCAGCCTCCTCGTCAAAAACATTCAGTACTTC | CATSLLVKNIQYF | TRBJ2-4 | NA | TRBV15 | NA
TGCGCCAGCAGCCAAGATTCAACAGGGCCCTACGAGCAGTACTTC | CASSQDSTGPYEQYF | TRBJ2-7 | NA | TRBV4-3 | NA
TGTGCCAGCAGTATTCACTACACCGGGGAGCTGTTTTTT | CASSIHYTGELFF | TRBJ2-2 | NA | TRBV2 | NA
TGTGCCTGGAGTGTAGGGCAGGGGGCCGAGCAGTACTTC | CAWSVGQGAEQYF | TRBJ2-7 | TRBD1 | TRBV30 | NA
TGCAGTGCACCACGGTTCGATGAGCAGTTCTTC | CSAPRFDEQFF | TRBJ2-1 | NA | TRBV20-1 | NA
TGCGCCAGCAGCTCGGACAGCAGCAATCAGCCCCAGCATTTT | CASSSDSSNQPQHF | TRBJ1-5 | NA | TRBV5-1 | NA
TGTGCCAGCAGCTTAGTTCTGCAAGAGACCCAGTACTTC | CASSLVLQETQYF | TRBJ2-5 | NA | TRBV7-2 | NA
TGTGCCAGCAGCTTGGCTTCGGGCAGGGGATCTTTCTTT | CASSLASGRGSFF | TRBJ1-1 | NA | TRBV5-8 | NA
TGTGCCAGCAGCACCCAAGGGGGAGACTATGGCTACACCTTC | CASSTQGGDYGYTF | TRBJ1-2 | NA | TRBV7-9 | once
TGTGCCAGCAGCCTCGGACACCTCCAAGAGACCCAGTACTTC | CASSLGHLQETQYF | TRBJ2-5 | NA | TRBV5-6 | NA
TGTGCCAGCATGGGATTAGGGGGGGTAGCTGGCTACACCTTC | CASMGLGGVAGYTF | TRBJ1-2 | NA | TRBV25-1 | NA
TGTGCCACCAGCCCGTCGGGGGGGCGGAACACCATATATTTT | CATSPSGGRNTIYF | TRBJ1-3 | NA | TRBV15 | NA
TGTGCCAGCAGCTTAGGGGAGGGGAACACTGAAGCTTTCTTT | CASSLGEGNTEAFF | TRBJ1-1 | NA | TRBV7-9 | NA
TGTGCCAGCAACCGCGATGAAGCTTTCTTT | CASNRDEAFF | TRBJ1-1 | NA | TRBV6-4 | few
TGCAGCGTTGAAACCACCCCCGGGTCAGCTCTGTTTTTT | CSVETTPGSALFF | TRBJ1-4 | NA | TRBV29-1 | NA
TGTGCCAGCAGCGTAACGGGGGATACGCAGTATTTT | CASSVTGDTQYF | TRBJ2-3 | NA | TRBV9 | NA
TGTGCCTGGAGTTCTCAGGTTAACTATGGCTACACCTTC | CAWSSQVNYGYTF | TRBJ1-2 | NA | TRBV30 | NA
TGTGCCAGCCAAATCTTGGGGCTCAATGAGCAGTTCTTC | CASQILGLNEQFF | TRBJ2-1 | NA | TRBV11-2 | NA
TGCGCCAGCAGCTTGGCCGCCGCGGGCGGCAGGGGGTCCCCAGATACGCAGTATTTT | CASSLAAAGGRGSPDTQYF | TRBJ2-3 | TRBD1 | TRBV5-1 | few
TGCGCCAGCAGCATGGCGGGGAGTACTAACTATGGCTACACCTTC | CASSMAGSTNYGYTF | TRBJ1-2 | NA | TRBV5-1 | NA
TGTGCCAGCAGTGAATATATCGGCCTCGGGGGGCACACAGATACGCAGTATTTT | CASSEYIGLGGHTDTQYF | TRBJ2-3 | NA | TRBV25-1 | NA